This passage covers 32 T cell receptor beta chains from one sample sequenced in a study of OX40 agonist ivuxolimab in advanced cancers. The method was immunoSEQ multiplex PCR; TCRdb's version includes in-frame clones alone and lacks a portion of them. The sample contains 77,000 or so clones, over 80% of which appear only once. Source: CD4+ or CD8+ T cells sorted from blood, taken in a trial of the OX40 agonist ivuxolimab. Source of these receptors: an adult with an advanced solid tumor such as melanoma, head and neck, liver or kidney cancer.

CDR3 amino acids: CASSLADNPNQPQHF. The CDR3 DNA is TGTGCCAGTAGCCTTGCGGATAACCCCAATCAGCCCCAGCATTTT. The V gene is TRBV19, the J gene TRBJ1-5; D uncertain. Germline CDR1 LNHDA, CDR2 SQIVND (reference sequence). The CDR3 runs to 15 residues. Trimming took 6 bases from V and 3 from J, leaving 15 bases between them.

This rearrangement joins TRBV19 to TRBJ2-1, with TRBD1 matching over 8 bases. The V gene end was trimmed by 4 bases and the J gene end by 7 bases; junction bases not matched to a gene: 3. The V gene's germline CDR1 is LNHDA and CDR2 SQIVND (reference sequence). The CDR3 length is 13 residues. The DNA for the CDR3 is TGTGCCAGTAGTAGGACAGGGAGAAATGAGCAGTTCTTC. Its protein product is CASSRTGRNEQFF.

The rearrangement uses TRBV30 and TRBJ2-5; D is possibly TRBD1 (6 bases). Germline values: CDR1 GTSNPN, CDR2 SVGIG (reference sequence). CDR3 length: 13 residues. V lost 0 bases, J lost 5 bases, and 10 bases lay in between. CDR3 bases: TGTGCCTGGAGTGTAGGGGGTCGGGAGACCCAGTACTTC. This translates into CAWSVGGRETQYF.

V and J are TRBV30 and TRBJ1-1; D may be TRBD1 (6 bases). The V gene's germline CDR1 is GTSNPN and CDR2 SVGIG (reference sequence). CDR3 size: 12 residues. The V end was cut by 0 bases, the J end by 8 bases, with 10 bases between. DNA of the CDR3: TGTGCCTGGAGTGTACATGGGGGCGAAGCTTTCTTT. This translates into CAWSVHGGEAFF.

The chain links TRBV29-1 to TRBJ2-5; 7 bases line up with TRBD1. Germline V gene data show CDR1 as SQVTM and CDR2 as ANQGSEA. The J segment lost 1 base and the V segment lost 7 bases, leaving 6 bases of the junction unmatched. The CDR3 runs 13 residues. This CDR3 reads CSAGAGGQETQYF. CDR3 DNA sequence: TGCAGCGCCGGGGCAGGGGGCCAAGAGACCCAGTACTTC.

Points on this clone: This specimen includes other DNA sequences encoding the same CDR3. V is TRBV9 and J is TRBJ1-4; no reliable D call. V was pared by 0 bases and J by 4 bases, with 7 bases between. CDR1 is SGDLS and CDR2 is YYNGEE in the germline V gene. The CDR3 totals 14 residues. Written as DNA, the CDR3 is TGTGCCAGCAGCGTAGGGCAGGATAATGAAAAACTGTTTTTT. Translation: CASSVGQDNEKLFF. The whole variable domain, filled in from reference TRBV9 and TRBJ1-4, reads DSGVTQTPKHLITATGQRVTLRCSPRSGDLSVYWYQQSLDQGLQFLIQYYNGEERAKGNILERFSAQQFPDLHSELNLSSLELGDSALYFCASSVGQDNEKLFFGSGTQLSVL.

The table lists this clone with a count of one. This CDR3 is CASSHRDRGSNEQFF. The CDR3 bases are TGTGCCAGCAGCCACCGGGACAGGGGTTCCAATGAGCAGTTCTTC. The chain has TRBV7-6 and TRBJ2-1; TRBD1 agrees at 10 bases. CDR3 length: 15 amino acids. V lost 5 bases and J lost 6; bases outside the gene matches: 7. Germline CDR1 and CDR2: SGHVS and FNYEAQ.

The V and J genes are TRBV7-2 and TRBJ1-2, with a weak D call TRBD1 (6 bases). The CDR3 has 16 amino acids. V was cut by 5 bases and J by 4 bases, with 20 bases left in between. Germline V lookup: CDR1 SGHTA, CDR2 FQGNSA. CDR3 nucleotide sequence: TGTGCCAGCAGCCGATACACCGGGGGGCAGGGCTATGGCTACACCTTC. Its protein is CASSRYTGGQGYGYTF. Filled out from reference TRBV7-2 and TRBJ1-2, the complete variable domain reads GAGVSQSPSNKVTEKGKDVELRCDPISGHTALYWYRQSLGQGLEFLIYFQGNSAPDKSGLPSDRFSAERTGGSVSTLTIQRTQQEDSAVYLCASSRYTGGQGYGYTFGSGTRLTVV.

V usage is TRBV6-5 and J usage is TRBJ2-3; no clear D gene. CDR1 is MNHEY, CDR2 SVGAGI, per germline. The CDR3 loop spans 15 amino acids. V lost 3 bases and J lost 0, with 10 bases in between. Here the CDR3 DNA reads TGTGCCAGCAGTTATGGCCGCCCTAGCACAGATACGCAGTATTTT. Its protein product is CASSYGRPSTDTQYF.

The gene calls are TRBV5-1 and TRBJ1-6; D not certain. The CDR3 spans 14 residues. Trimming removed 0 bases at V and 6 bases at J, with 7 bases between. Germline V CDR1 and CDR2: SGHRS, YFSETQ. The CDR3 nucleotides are TGCGCCAGCAGCTTGGGGGCAGTTAATTCACCCCTCCACTTT. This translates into CASSLGAVNSPLHF.

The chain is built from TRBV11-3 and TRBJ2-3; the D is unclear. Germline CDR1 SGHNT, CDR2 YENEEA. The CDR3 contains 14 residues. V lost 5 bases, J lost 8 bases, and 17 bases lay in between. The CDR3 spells CASSPFASTGTQYF. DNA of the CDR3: TGTGCCAGCAGCCCTTTTGCCTCGACGGGTACGCAGTATTTT.

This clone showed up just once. The CDR3 coding sequence is TGTGCCAGCAGCTTAACAGGGGAAGGCACCGGGGAGCTGTTTTTT. Its protein product is CASSLTGEGTGELFF. This chain joins TRBV11-2 and TRBJ2-2; TRBD1 matches at 7 bases. The CDR3 length is 15 residues. Per germline, CDR1 SGHAT and CDR2 FQNNGV. V gave up 2 bases and J gave up 4 bases; unmatched junction bases: 4.

For the CDR3, the DNA is TGTGCCAGCTCACCAGGCAGGGGCCACGAGCAGTACTTC. It codes for CASSPGRGHEQYF. The V and J genes are TRBV18 and TRBJ2-7, with D tentatively TRBD1 (6 bases). With 2 bases removed from V and 5 bases from J, the gap between germline ends came to 10 bases. This CDR3 is built from 13 residues. Per the germline V gene, CDR1 is KGHSH and CDR2 is LQKENI.

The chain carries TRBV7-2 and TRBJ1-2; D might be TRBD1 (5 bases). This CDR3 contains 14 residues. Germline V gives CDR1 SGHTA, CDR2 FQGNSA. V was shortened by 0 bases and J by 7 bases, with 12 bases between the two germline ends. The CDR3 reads CASSLAGTTFGYTF. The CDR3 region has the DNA TGTGCCAGCAGCTTAGCCGGGACGACTTTTGGCTACACCTTC.

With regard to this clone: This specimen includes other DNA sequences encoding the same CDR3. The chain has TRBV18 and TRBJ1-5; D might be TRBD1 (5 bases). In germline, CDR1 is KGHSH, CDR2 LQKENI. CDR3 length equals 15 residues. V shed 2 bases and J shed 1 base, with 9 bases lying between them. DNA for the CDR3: TGTGCCAGCTCACCAGGGACGGCGAGCAATCAGCCCCAGCATTTT. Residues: CASSPGTASNQPQHF.

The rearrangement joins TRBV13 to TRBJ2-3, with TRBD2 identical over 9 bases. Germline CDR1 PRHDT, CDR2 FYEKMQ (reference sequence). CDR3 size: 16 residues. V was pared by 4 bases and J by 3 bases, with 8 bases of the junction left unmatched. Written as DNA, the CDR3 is TGTGCCAGCAGCTCCCTGCGGGAGGGGGTGACAGATACGCAGTATTTT. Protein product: CASSSLREGVTDTQYF.

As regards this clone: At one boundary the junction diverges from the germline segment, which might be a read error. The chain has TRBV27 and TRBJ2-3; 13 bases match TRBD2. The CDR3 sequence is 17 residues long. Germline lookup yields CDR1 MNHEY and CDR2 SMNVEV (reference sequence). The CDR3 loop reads CANSSSGTSGITDTQYF. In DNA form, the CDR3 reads TGTGCCAACAGTTCCTCCGGGACTAGCGGGATCACAGATACGCAGTATTTT.

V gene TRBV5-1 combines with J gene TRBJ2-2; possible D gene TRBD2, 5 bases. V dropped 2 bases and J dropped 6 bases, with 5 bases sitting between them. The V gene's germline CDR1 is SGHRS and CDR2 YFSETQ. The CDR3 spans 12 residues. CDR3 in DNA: TGCGCCAGCAGCTTCGGGGCCGGGGAGCTGTTTTTT. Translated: CASSFGAGELFF.

The CDR3 nucleotides are TGTGCCAGCAGCTCCCTCGGGAACACTGAAGCTTTCTTT. Translating it yields CASSSLGNTEAFF. The chain employs TRBV7-7 and TRBJ1-1; no definite D call. The CDR3 is 13 residues long. Between the trimmed V and J ends, which lost 4 bases and 1 base, there was a span of 7 bases. CDR1 and CDR2 (germline): SSHAT, FNYEAQ (reference sequence). Drawing the rest from reference TRBV7-7 and TRBJ1-1, the complete variable domain is GAGVSQSPRYKVTKRGQDVTLRCDPISSHATLYWYQQALGQGPEFLTYFNYEAQPDKSGLPSDRFSAERPEGSISTLTIQRTEQRDSAMYRCASSSLGNTEAFFGQGTRLTVV.

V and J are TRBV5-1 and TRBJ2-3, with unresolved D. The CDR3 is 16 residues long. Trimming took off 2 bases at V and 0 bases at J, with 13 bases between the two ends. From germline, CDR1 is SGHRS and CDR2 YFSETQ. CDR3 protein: CASSLIGRPSTDTQYF. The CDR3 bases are TGCGCCAGCAGCTTAATAGGCAGACCCAGCACAGATACGCAGTATTTT.

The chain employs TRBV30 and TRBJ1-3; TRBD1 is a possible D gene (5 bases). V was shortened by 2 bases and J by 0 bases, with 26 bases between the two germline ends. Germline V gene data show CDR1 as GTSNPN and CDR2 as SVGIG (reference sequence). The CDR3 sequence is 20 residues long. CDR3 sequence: CAWSPFSGDFDPLSGNTIYF. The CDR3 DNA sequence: TGTGCCTGGAGTCCGTTCAGTGGGGACTTTGATCCTCTCTCTGGAAACACCATATATTTT.

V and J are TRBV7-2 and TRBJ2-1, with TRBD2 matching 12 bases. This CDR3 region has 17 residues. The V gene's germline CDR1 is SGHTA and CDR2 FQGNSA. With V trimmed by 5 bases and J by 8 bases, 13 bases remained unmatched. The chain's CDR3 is CASSPQSTSGSYHEQFF. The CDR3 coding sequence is TGTGCCAGCAGCCCACAGTCGACTAGCGGGAGTTACCATGAGCAGTTCTTC.

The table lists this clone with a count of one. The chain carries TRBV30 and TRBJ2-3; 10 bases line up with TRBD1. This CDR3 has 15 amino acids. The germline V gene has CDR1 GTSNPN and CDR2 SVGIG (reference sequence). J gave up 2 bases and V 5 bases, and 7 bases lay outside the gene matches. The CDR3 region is CAWSGTGVFTDTQYF. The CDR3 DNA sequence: TGTGCCTGGTCCGGGACAGGGGTTTTCACAGATACGCAGTATTTT.

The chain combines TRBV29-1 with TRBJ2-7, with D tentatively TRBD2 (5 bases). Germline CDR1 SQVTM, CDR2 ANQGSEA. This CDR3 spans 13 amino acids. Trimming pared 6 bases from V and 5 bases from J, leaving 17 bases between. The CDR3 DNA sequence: TGCAGCGTCGGGGTGACCAGTGCCCACGAGCAGTACTTC. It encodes CSVGVTSAHEQYF.

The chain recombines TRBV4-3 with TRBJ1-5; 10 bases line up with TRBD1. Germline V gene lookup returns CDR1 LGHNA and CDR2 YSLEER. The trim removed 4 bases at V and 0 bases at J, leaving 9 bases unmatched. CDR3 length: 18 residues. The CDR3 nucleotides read TGCGCCAGCAGCCGGAGTCGGACAGGGGGTTATAGCAATCAGCCCCAGCATTTT. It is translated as CASSRSRTGGYSNQPQHF.

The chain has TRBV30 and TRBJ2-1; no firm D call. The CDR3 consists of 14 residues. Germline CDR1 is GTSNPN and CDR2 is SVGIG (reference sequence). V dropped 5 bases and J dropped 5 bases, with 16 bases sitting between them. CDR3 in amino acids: CAWERTGLHNEQFF. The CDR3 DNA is TGTGCCTGGGAGAGGACCGGGCTACACAATGAGCAGTTCTTC.

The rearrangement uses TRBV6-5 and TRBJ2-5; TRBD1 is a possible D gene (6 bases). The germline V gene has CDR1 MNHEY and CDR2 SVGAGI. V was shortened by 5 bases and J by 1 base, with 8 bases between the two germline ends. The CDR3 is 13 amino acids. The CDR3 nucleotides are TGTGCCAGCAGTCACAGGGTCCAAGAGACCCAGTACTTC. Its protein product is CASSHRVQETQYF.

The CDR3 loop is CASGSLGASYEQYF. CDR3 DNA: TGTGCCAGCGGCTCCTTGGGGGCCTCCTACGAGCAGTACTTC. The J gene is TRBJ2-7, the V gene TRBV28, with D perhaps TRBD1 (6 bases). The CDR3 contains 14 residues. Germline lookup yields CDR1 MDHEN and CDR2 SYDVKM. With 8 bases removed from V and 0 bases from J, the gap between germline ends came to 14 bases.

CDR3 protein: CASSPTPYEQYF. The CDR3 nucleotides read TGTGCCAGCTCACCTACCCCCTACGAGCAGTACTTC. The V call is TRBV18, the J call TRBJ2-7; D gene uncertain. Looked up from germline, CDR1 is KGHSH and CDR2 is LQKENI. This CDR3 has 12 residues. V dropped 3 bases and J dropped 2 bases, with 5 bases sitting between them.

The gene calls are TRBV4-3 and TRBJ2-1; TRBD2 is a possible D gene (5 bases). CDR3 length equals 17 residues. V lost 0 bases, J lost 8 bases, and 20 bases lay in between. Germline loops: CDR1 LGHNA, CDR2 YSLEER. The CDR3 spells CASSQERVDYPLHEQFF. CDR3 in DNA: TGCGCCAGCAGCCAAGAGCGAGTAGACTACCCCTTGCATGAGCAGTTCTTC.

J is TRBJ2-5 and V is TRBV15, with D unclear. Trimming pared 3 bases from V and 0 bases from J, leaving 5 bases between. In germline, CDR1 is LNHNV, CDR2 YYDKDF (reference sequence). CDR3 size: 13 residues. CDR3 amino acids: CATSRNYQETQYF. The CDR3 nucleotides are TGTGCCACCAGCAGGAACTACCAAGAGACCCAGTACTTC.

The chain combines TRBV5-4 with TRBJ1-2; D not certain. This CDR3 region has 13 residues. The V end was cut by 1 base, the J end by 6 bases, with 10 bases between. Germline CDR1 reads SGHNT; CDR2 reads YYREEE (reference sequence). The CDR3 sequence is CASSLLFGDGYTF. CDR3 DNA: TGTGCCAGCAGCTTGTTGTTCGGGGATGGCTACACCTTC.